These 22 T cell receptor beta chains were all obtained from the same sample, sequenced in a study of shared clonotypes between healthy human individuals. Sequencing was performed with immunoSEQ multiplex PCR; in TCRdb, only in-frame clones are kept and a portion is missing. The sample yields some 2,000,000 clones, approximately 95% seen once. The sample taken for sequencing was naive CD4+ T cells sorted from blood. This sample's subset: CD45RA+ positively selected. Receptor source: a man between 18 and 29 years old in good health.

The chain uses TRBV27 and TRBJ2-7; D may correspond to TRBD1 or TRBD2 (5 bases each). CDR1 is MNHEY, CDR2 SMNVEV, per germline (reference sequence). The V and J ends lost 6 bases and 0 bases respectively, with 15 bases between them. The CDR3 has 15 residues. The CDR3 coding sequence is TGTGCCAGCAGCCCCCGGGACCCAATCTCCTACGAGCAGTACTTC. It codes for CASSPRDPISYEQYF.

The CDR3 DNA follows: TGTGCCACCAGCAATAAACGGACAGTGAACACTGAAGCTTTCTTT. It is translated as CATSNKRTVNTEAFF. The V gene is TRBV15, the J gene TRBJ1-1; D is possibly TRBD1 (6 bases). Germline loops: CDR1 LNHNV, CDR2 YYDKDF (reference sequence). V lost 4 bases to trimming and J lost 0 bases, with 12 bases between them. The CDR3 is 15 residues long.

This sequence joins TRBV4-2 and TRBJ1-2; the D gene is possibly TRBD1 (6 bases). There are 15 residues in the CDR3. The ends were cut back, 4 bases at V and 8 bases at J, with 20 bases in the middle. Per germline, CDR1 LGHNA and CDR2 YNFKEQ. For the CDR3, the DNA is TGTGCCAGCAGCCCGCGGACAGTGGGACCCTGGGGCTACACCTTC. Translated: CASSPRTVGPWGYTF.

This chain uses TRBV30 with TRBJ1-2; a possible D gene is TRBD1 (5 bases). Trimming shortened V by 5 bases and J by 5 bases, and 18 bases separated the two germline ends. The CDR3 loop spans 14 amino acids. Germline-derived CDR1 and CDR2 are GTSNPN and SVGIG (reference sequence). The CDR3 nucleotides are TGTGCCTGGGCCGGGGACCGCCGATCTTATGGCTACACCTTC. Protein sequence: CAWAGDRRSYGYTF.

V usage is TRBV5-6 and J usage is TRBJ1-2; D might be TRBD1 (5 bases). The germline CDR1 and CDR2 sequences are SGHDT and YYEEEE. The CDR3 is 13 amino acids. The germline V and J ends were trimmed by 5 bases and 3 bases, with 11 bases remaining between them. CDR3 in DNA: TGTGCCAGCAGACCGGGGGGATACTATGGCTACACCTTC. It specifies CASRPGGYYGYTF.

The chain has TRBV7-3 and TRBJ2-5; unclear D gene. The CDR3 sequence is 13 residues long. The germline V gene has CDR1 SGHTA and CDR2 FQGTGA. With 3 bases removed from V and 5 bases from J, the gap between germline ends came to 10 bases. This CDR3 is CASSFRSEETQYF. The CDR3, as DNA: TGTGCCAGCAGCTTCAGATCGGAGGAGACCCAGTACTTC.

The rearrangement uses TRBV7-2 and TRBJ2-5, with 8 positions matching TRBD2. J was trimmed by 5 bases and V by 10 bases; bases with no gene match: 6. The germline gives CDR1 SGHTA, CDR2 FQGNSA. The CDR3 length is 12 residues. This CDR3 is CAIQAGVETQYF. The CDR3 coding sequence is TGTGCCATACAAGCGGGAGTGGAGACCCAGTACTTC.

This clone appeared a few times. This CDR3 is also generated by other DNA sequences in the sample. The V call is TRBV10-2, the J call TRBJ1-5; 7 nucleotides match TRBD1. The CDR3 loop spans 13 amino acids. Per the germline V gene, CDR1 is WSHSY and CDR2 is SAAADI. V lost 6 bases to trimming and J lost 5 bases; unmatched junction nucleotides: 4. The CDR3 DNA is TGCGCCAGCAGCGGGCAGGGGGATCAGCCCCAGCATTTT. The encoded protein is CASSGQGDQPQHF.

This chain joins TRBV29-1 and TRBJ1-1; 9 nucleotides agree with TRBD1. The CDR3 runs 17 residues. The trim removed 5 bases at V and 4 bases at J, leaving 17 bases unmatched. Germline lookup yields CDR1 SQVTM and CDR2 ANQGSEA. For the CDR3, the DNA is TGCAGCGTTAGGCCCCCTAGGGGGGGGACAGGGAGCACTGAAGCTTTCTTT. Its translation is CSVRPPRGGTGSTEAFF.

The CDR3 DNA sequence: TGTGCCTGGAGTAGCCGCAACGTCCTGACTTTC. It codes for CAWSSRNVLTF. The chain employs TRBV30 and TRBJ2-6; no definite D call. Trimming took off 2 bases at V and 9 bases at J, with 5 bases between the two ends. The germline gives CDR1 GTSNPN, CDR2 SVGIG (reference sequence). The CDR3 loop spans 11 amino acids.

This chain links TRBV10-3 with TRBJ1-5; D gene uncertain. This CDR3 contains 15 residues. In germline, CDR1 is ENHRY, CDR2 SYGVKD. The V and J ends lost 0 bases and 7 bases respectively, with 13 bases between them. CDR3 sequence: CAISESTERRQPQHF. CDR3 nucleotide sequence: TGTGCCATCAGTGAGTCGACGGAAAGAAGGCAGCCCCAGCATTTT.

The chain is built from TRBV30 and TRBJ1-1; TRBD1 agrees at 9 bases. The CDR3 consists of 13 residues. In germline, CDR1 is GTSNPN, CDR2 SVGIG (reference sequence). The ends lost 3 bases at V and 7 bases at J; junction bases unmatched: 6. This CDR3 reads CAWSRDRVIEAFF. The CDR3 DNA is TGTGCCTGGAGCCGGGACAGGGTAATTGAAGCTTTCTTT.

The CDR3 DNA follows: TGTGCCAGCAGCACGGACAGGGGGCCTACTGAAGCTTTCTTT. This codes for CASSTDRGPTEAFF. The V gene is TRBV7-2, the J gene TRBJ1-1, with 11 nucleotides matching TRBD1. This CDR3 contains 14 residues. CDR1 and CDR2 from the germline V gene are SGHTA and FQGNSA. With 5 bases clipped from V and 5 bases from J, the junction kept 4 bases outside the gene matches.

This clone was found once. The rearrangement links TRBV7-2 to TRBJ1-4; the D is unclear. V shed 2 bases and J shed 7 bases, with 8 bases lying between them. Per germline, CDR1 SGHTA and CDR2 FQGNSA. This CDR3 has 13 amino acids. The CDR3 region is CASSLTRGEKLFF. In nucleotides, the CDR3 is TGTGCCAGCAGCTTAACTCGGGGTGAAAAACTGTTTTTT.

The chain combines TRBV30 with TRBJ1-2; maybe TRBD1 (5 bases). This CDR3 contains 17 residues. CDR1 and CDR2 (germline): GTSNPN, SVGIG (reference sequence). V gave up 0 bases and J gave up 3 bases, with 20 bases separating them. The CDR3 protein is CAWSVWQGFGLDYGYTF. In nucleotides, the CDR3 is TGTGCCTGGAGTGTATGGCAGGGATTCGGTTTAGACTATGGCTACACCTTC.

This chain joins TRBV30 and TRBJ1-2, with 9 bases fitting TRBD1. CDR1 is GTSNPN, CDR2 SVGIG, per germline (reference sequence). This CDR3 is built from 12 residues. V trimming: 8 bases; J trimming: 11 bases; junction bases outside the gene matches: 12. CDR3 nucleotide sequence: TGTGCCGAAGCGGGACAGGGCTTAGGGTACACCTTC. This translates into CAEAGQGLGYTF.

On this clone: The identical CDR3 is also encoded by other nucleotide sequences in the sample. This sequence joins TRBV9 and TRBJ2-1; 10 bases fit TRBD2. Germline trimming cut 4 bases from V and 4 bases from J; bases unmatched to any gene: 5. Germline-derived CDR1 and CDR2 are SGDLS and YYNGEE. The CDR3 is made up of 15 amino acids. The DNA of the CDR3 is TGTGCCAGCAGCCCTACTAGCGGGGCTTACAATGAGCAGTTCTTC. The encoded protein is CASSPTSGAYNEQFF.

On this clone: This sample includes further DNA sequences coding for the same CDR3. The rearrangement links TRBV5-1 to TRBJ2-3; D is ambiguous. V was clipped by 3 bases and J by 2 bases, with 4 bases between them. This CDR3 contains 12 residues. Germline CDR1 is SGHRS and CDR2 is YFSETQ. The CDR3 reads CASSSNTDTQYF. CDR3 nucleotide sequence: TGCGCCAGCAGCTCGAACACAGATACGCAGTATTTT.

The gene calls are TRBV7-2 and TRBJ2-7; 11 bases fit TRBD2. This CDR3 has 14 amino acids. Germline assignment: CDR1 SGHTA and CDR2 FQGNSA. With 6 bases clipped from V and 2 bases from J, the junction kept 3 bases outside the gene matches. The CDR3 coding sequence is TGTGCCAGCAGGACGGGACTAGCGGCCTACGAGCAGTACTTC. Its translation is CASRTGLAAYEQYF.

The chain combines TRBV6-5 with TRBJ1-1; D gene ambiguous. V lost 2 bases to trimming and J lost 11 bases, with 9 bases between them. This CDR3 has 11 residues. Germline V CDR1 and CDR2: MNHEY, SVGAGI. The CDR3 DNA reads TGTGCCAGCAGTTACGGAGGTGTGGCTTTCTTT. Its translation is CASSYGGVAFF.

V and J are TRBV5-1 and TRBJ2-3; D gene unclear. V lost 1 base and J 5 bases, leaving 5 bases between the germline ends. Germline assignment: CDR1 SGHRS and CDR2 YFSETQ. The CDR3 consists of 12 residues. The CDR3 protein is CASSLSRDTQYF. CDR3 DNA sequence: TGCGCCAGCAGCTTGTCCCGAGATACGCAGTATTTT.

This rearrangement joins TRBV2 to TRBJ2-7; D gene ambiguous. Germline CDR1 SNHLY, CDR2 FYNNEI. This CDR3 has 15 residues. V lost 0 bases and J lost 3, with 12 bases in between. The CDR3 spells CASSEAQPGRYEQYF. CDR3 coding DNA: TGTGCCAGCAGTGAAGCCCAACCGGGTCGCTACGAGCAGTACTTC.